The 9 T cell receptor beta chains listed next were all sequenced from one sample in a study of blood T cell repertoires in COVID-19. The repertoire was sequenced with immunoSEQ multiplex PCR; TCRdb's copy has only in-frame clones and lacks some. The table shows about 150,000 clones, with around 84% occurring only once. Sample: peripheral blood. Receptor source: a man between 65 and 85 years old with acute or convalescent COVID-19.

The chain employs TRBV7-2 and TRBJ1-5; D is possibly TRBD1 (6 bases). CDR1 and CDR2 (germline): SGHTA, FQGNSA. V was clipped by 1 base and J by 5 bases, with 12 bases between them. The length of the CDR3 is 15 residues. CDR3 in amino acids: CASSLVGGPYQPQHF. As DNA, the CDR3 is TGTGCCAGCAGCTTAGTGGGGGGGCCTTATCAGCCCCAGCATTTT.

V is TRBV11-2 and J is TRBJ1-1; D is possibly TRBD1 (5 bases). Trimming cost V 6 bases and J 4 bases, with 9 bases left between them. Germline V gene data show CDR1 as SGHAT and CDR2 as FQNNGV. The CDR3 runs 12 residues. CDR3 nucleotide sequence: TGTGCCAGCAGATATGGGGCCACTGAAGCTTTCTTT. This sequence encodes CASRYGATEAFF. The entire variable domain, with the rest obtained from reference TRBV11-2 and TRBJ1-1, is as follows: EAGVAQSPRYKIIEKRQSVAFWCNPISGHATLYWYQQILGQGPKLLIQFQNNGVVDDSQLPKDRFSAERLKGVDSTLKIQPAKLEDSAVYLCASRYGATEAFFGQGTRLTVV.

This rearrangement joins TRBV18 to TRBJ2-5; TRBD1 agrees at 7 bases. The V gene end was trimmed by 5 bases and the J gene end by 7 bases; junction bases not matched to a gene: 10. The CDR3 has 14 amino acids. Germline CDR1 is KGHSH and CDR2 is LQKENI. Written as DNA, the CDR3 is TGTGCCAGCTCAGATGACAGGGCTGAGCGGACCCAGTACTTC. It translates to CASSDDRAERTQYF.

The CDR3 DNA reads as TGCGCCAGCAGCTTAGCCGGGACAGTTCAAGAGACCCAGTACTTC. Amino acid sequence: CASSLAGTVQETQYF. The rearrangement joins TRBV5-1 to TRBJ2-5; 7 bases are shared with TRBD1. CDR1 and CDR2 (germline): SGHRS, YFSETQ. The V segment lost 2 bases and the J segment 2 bases; nucleotides outside the gene matches: 6. The CDR3 runs 15 residues. Using reference TRBV5-1 and TRBJ2-5 for the parts outside the CDR3, the full variable domain is KAGVTQTPRYLIKTRGQQVTLSCSPISGHRSVSWYQQTPGQGLQFLFEYFSETQRNKGNFPGRFSGRQFSNSRSEMNVSTLELGDSALYLCASSLAGTVQETQYFGPGTRLLVL.

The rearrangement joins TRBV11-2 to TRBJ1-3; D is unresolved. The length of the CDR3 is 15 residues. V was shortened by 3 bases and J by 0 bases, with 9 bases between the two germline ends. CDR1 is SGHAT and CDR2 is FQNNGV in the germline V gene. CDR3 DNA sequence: TGTGCCAGCAGCTTGGATCGGGGCTCTGGAAACACCATATATTTT. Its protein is CASSLDRGSGNTIYF.

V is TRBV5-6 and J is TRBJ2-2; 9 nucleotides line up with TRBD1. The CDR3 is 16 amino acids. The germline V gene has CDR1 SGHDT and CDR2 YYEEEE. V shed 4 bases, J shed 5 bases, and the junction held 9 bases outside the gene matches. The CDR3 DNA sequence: TGTGCCAGCAGCGGGTGGGACAGGGTCGATACCGGGGAGCTGTTTTTT. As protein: CASSGWDRVDTGELFF.

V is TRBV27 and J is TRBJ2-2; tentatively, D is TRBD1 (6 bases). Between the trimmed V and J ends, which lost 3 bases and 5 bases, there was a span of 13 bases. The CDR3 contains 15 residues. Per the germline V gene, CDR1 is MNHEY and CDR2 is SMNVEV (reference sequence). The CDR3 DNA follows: TGTGCCAGCAGTTTCCAAACAGGGAATACCGGGGAGCTGTTTTTT. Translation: CASSFQTGNTGELFF.

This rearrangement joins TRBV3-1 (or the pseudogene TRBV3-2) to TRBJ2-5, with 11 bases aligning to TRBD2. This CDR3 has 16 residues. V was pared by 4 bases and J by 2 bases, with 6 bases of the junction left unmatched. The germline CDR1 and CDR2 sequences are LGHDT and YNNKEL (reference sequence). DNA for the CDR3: TGTGCCAGCAGCCGCACTAGCGGGAGTGGGCAAGAGACCCAGTACTTC. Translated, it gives CASSRTSGSGQETQYF.

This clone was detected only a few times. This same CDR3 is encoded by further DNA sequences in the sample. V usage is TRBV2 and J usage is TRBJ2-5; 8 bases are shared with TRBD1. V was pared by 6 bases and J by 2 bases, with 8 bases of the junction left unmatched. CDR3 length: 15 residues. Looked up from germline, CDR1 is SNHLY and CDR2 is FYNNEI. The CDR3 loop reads CASRVDRGLQETQYF. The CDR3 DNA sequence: TGTGCCAGCAGGGTAGACAGGGGCCTTCAAGAGACCCAGTACTTC.